This is a list of T cell receptor beta chains from one sample in a study of multiple sclerosis patients with progressive multifocal leukoencephalopathy. Clones were sequenced by immunoSEQ multiplex PCR, and TCRdb holds only the in-frame ones, with some missing. The table records tens of thousands of clones, 90% of them present only once. Source: PBMCs, taken from a patient treated with natalizumab. The receptors stem from a human donor with multiple sclerosis. Both conserved end residues are part of each CDR3. D genes are given only for firm matches. Size is omitted from some rows. Given values are once, few, many or a class for expanded clones.

size | J | V | D | CDR3 | DNA
NA | TRBJ2-7 | TRBV2 | TRBD1 | CASDGDRSSYEQYF | TGTGCCAGCGACGGGGACAGGAGCTCCTACGAGCAGTACTTC
NA | TRBJ2-7 | TRBV10-3 | NA | CAISGATSYEQYF | TGTGCCATCAGTGGGGCCACCTCCTACGAGCAGTACTTC
NA | TRBJ2-2 | TRBV7-3 | NA | CASSLQGNGELFF | TGTGCCAGCAGCTTACAGGGGAACGGGGAGCTGTTTTTT
NA | TRBJ1-4 | TRBV4-3 | NA | CASSQDTGREKLFF | TGCGCCAGCAGCCAAGATACGGGGCGTGAAAAACTGTTTTTT
NA | TRBJ1-1 | TRBV6-4 | TRBD1 | CAGTRDRRNTEAFF | TGTGCCGGTACGAGGGACAGGAGGAACACTGAAGCTTTCTTT
few | TRBJ2-3 | TRBV5-4 | NA | CASSLPRGSTDTQYF | TGTGCCAGCAGCTTGCCGCGGGGTAGCACAGATACGCAGTATTTT
NA | TRBJ1-2 | TRBV9 | NA | CASSGTAYGYTF | TGTGCCAGCAGCGGGACTGCCTATGGCTACACCTTC
NA | TRBJ1-5 | TRBV19 | NA | CASSRLGIIGNQPQHF | TGTGCCAGTAGCCGGCTAGGGATTATCGGCAATCAGCCCCAGCATTTT
few | TRBJ2-1 | TRBV6-1 | TRBD2 | CASSVGSSGGALYNEQFF | TGTGCCAGCAGTGTCGGATCGAGCGGGGGGGCCCTCTACAATGAGCAGTTCTTC
NA | TRBJ1-4 | TRBV11-2 | NA | CASSYSSRGATNEKLFF | TGTGCCAGCAGCTATTCGTCGAGGGGCGCAACTAATGAAAAACTGTTTTTT
NA | TRBJ2-3 | TRBV29-1 | TRBD1 | CSVGQGNTDTQYF | TGCAGCGTGGGACAGGGGAACACAGATACGCAGTATTTT
NA | TRBJ1-2 | TRBV6-6 | NA | CASSWTLGYTF | TGTGCCAGCAGTTGGACTCTTGGCTACACCTTC
NA | TRBJ1-1 | TRBV4-1 | NA | CASSQRRTGSDTEAFF | TGCGCCAGCAGCCAACGCCGCACAGGGTCGGACACTGAAGCTTTCTTT
NA | TRBJ1-2 | TRBV2 | NA | CASPSRGRSDYGYTF | TGTGCCAGCCCGTCCCGCGGGCGAAGTGACTATGGCTACACCTTC
NA | TRBJ2-2 | TRBV19 | NA | CASIPTGRDTGELFF | TGTGCCAGTATCCCGACAGGGAGGGACACCGGGGAGCTGTTTTTT
NA | TRBJ1-6 | TRBV6-5 | TRBD1 | CASNWEGTGVSPLHF | TGTGCCAGTAATTGGGAGGGGACAGGGGTCTCACCCCTCCACTTT
NA | TRBJ1-1 | TRBV6-4 | NA | CASSDSGDTEAFF | TGTGCCAGCAGTGACTCGGGGGACACTGAAGCTTTCTTT
NA | TRBJ2-7 | TRBV19 | NA | CASSRLQGTEQYF | TGTGCCAGTAGCCGCCTACAGGGCACCGAGCAGTACTTC
NA | TRBJ1-2 | TRBV18 | NA | CASSPREFTYGYTF | TGTGCCAGCTCACCAAGGGAATTCACTTATGGCTACACCTTC
NA | TRBJ1-2 | TRBV2 | TRBD1 | CASRDRGQGRLGYTF | TGTGCCAGCAGAGATAGAGGACAGGGTAGATTGGGCTACACCTTC
NA | TRBJ2-3 | TRBV5-1 | TRBD2 | CASSLRTSGGRDTQYF | TGCGCCAGCAGCTTGAGGACTAGCGGGGGGCGGGATACGCAGTATTTT
NA | TRBJ2-1 | TRBV5-1 | NA | CASSLEGTGGNKQFF | TGCGCCAGCAGCTTGGAAGGGACGGGTGGAAATAAGCAGTTCTTC
NA | TRBJ1-1 | TRBV4-1 | NA | CASSQAATGTSTFIEAFF | TGCGCCAGCAGCCAGGCGGCTACCGGGACATCTACATTCATTGAAGCTTTCTTT
once | TRBJ2-7 | TRBV7-9 | NA | CASSLGANSYEQYF | TGTGCCAGCAGCTTAGGAGCCAACTCCTACGAGCAGTACTTC
NA | TRBJ2-1 | TRBV7-6 | NA | CASSLIALESSYNEQFF | TGTGCCAGCAGCTTAATCGCCCTAGAGAGCTCCTACAATGAGCAGTTCTTC
NA | TRBJ2-3 | TRBV4-1 | NA | CASSHLPSQATAVVFTDTQYF | TGCGCCAGCAGCCATCTGCCGTCACAGGCCACAGCCGTTGTCTTCACAGATACGCAGTATTTT
once | TRBJ2-2 | TRBV28 | NA | CASLSGGNTGELFF | TGTGCCAGCCTTTCCGGCGGGAACACCGGGGAGCTGTTTTTT
NA | TRBJ2-1 | TRBV5-6 | NA | CASSLGTAGLFF | TGTGCCAGCAGCTTGGGGACTGCGGGGTTGTTCTTC
NA | TRBJ1-2 | TRBV19 | TRBD1 | CASSIGQGTIYGYTF | TGTGCCAGTAGTATCGGACAGGGTACCATCTATGGCTACACCTTC
NA | TRBJ1-1 | TRBV6-5 | TRBD1 | CASSYSGTGDTEAFF | TGTGCCAGCAGTTACTCCGGGACAGGGGACACTGAAGCTTTCTTT
NA | TRBJ1-3 | TRBV19 | NA | CASSRGTSGTRGNTIYF | TGTGCCAGTAGTAGAGGAACCTCAGGGACCAGGGGTAACACCATATATTTT
NA | TRBJ1-5 | TRBV19 | NA | CASTPTGLGQPQHF | TGTGCCAGTACCCCTACAGGATTAGGACAGCCCCAGCATTTT
NA | TRBJ2-2 | TRBV5-1 | NA | CASSEAWGTTGELFF | TGCGCCAGCAGCGAAGCCTGGGGGACCACCGGGGAGCTGTTTTTT
NA | TRBJ1-4 | TRBV28 | NA | CASSPPPVPNEKLFF | TGTGCCAGCAGTCCCCCGCCAGTCCCAAATGAAAAACTGTTTTTT
NA | TRBJ2-6 | TRBV5-4 | TRBD1 | CASSADRGADSGANVLTF | TGTGCCAGCAGCGCGGACAGGGGAGCAGACTCTGGGGCCAACGTCCTGACTTTC
NA | TRBJ1-1 | TRBV19 | NA | CASSKGNTEAFF | TGTGCCAGCTCCAAAGGGAACACTGAAGCTTTCTTT
NA | TRBJ2-7 | TRBV7-9 | TRBD1 | CASSLVGQGAYEQYF | TGTGCCAGCAGCTTAGTAGGACAGGGAGCTTACGAGCAGTACTTC
few | TRBJ2-7 | TRBV7-9 | TRBD1 | CASSSGQGDEQYF | TGTGCCAGCAGCTCTGGACAGGGGGACGAGCAGTACTTC
NA | TRBJ2-7 | TRBV5-1 | NA | CASRSGWDPYEQYF | TGCGCCAGCAGATCAGGGTGGGACCCCTACGAGCAGTACTTC
NA | TRBJ2-2 | TRBV9 | NA | CASSVLSEGGELFF | TGTGCCAGCAGCGTATTGAGCGAGGGAGGGGAGCTGTTTTTT
NA | TRBJ2-3 | TRBV29-1 | TRBD1 | CSVGQGHTDTQYF | TGCAGCGTTGGACAGGGACACACAGATACGCAGTATTTT
NA | TRBJ2-7 | TRBV4-2 | NA | CASSQDYSDLTYEQYF | TGTGCCAGCAGCCAGGACTATAGCGATTTAACCTACGAGCAGTACTTC
NA | TRBJ1-4 | TRBV5-1 | NA | CASSLGSNPTNEKLFF | TGCGCCAGCAGCTTGGGTAGCAACCCAACTAATGAAAAACTGTTTTTT